This T cell receptor (beta chain) was obtained from a study of T-cell reconstitution after alpha-beta-depleted transplantation in children. A few counts support this clonotype. Its antigen is unidentified. Trimming removed 4 bases from V and 0 bases from J, with 7 bases in between. This CDR3 comprises 13 residues. Looked up from germline, CDR1 is SQVTM and CDR2 is ANQGSEA. Overall study results and limits: Surviving recipient T cells and thymic progenitors produced the high day-60 TCRbeta diversity seen in some patients. Counts and diversity of T cells one year after transplant came mostly from newly produced T cells.

Using unique molecular identifiers, the investigators prepared the TCRbeta library. In TCRdb, the PCR reads were re-called with MiXCR into one record per CDR3 protein. The sample contains fewer than 700,000 distinct CDR3 sequences, roughly 24% of which appear only once. Sequenced material: PBMCs, mostly from graft donor cells, taken 360 days after TCRalphabeta/CD19-depleted stem cell transplant. The chain employs TRBV29-1 and TRBJ1-3; D is undetermined. The TCR was taken from a boy younger than two who had a stem cell transplant for acute myeloid leukemia, so the T cells may come from the graft donor. CDR3 loop: CSVVSSSGNTIYF. The CDR3 region has the DNA TGCAGCGTTGTTTCGTCCTCTGGAAACACCATATATTTT. Using reference TRBV29-1 and TRBJ1-3 for the parts outside the CDR3, the full variable domain is SAVISQKPSRDICQRGTSLTIQCQVDSQVTMMFWYRQQPGQSLTLIATANQGSEATYESGFVIDKFPISRPNLTFSTLTVSNMSPEDSSIYLCSVVSSSGNTIYFGEGSWLTVV.